This TCR beta chain stems from a study of CD4 and CD8 cells across lung adenocarcinoma regions (dated by TCRdb to the late 2010s). About the study as a whole: The study compared tumor centers with tumor margins to examine intratumor heterogeneity of the T cell receptor repertoire.

This clonotype was counted a single time. Its antigen target is currently unknown. Per-base quality was not reported, and no clone a single base away is much larger than it. One read represents weak support. The library was obtained by PCR. The instrument was a HiSeq X Ten. TCRdb cleaned the public reads at Q25 with fastp, built clones with MiXCR and kept in-frame beta chains. Rows merge per CDR3 protein into single entries with the most common DNA and genes. The table for this sample lists some 8,800 distinct CDR3 sequences; roughly half of them were counted only once. Jointly, the top ten make up approximately 20% of the sample. V ends up 7 bases short and J 7 bases short, with an unmatched junction base count of 11. Looking up the germline V gene yields CDR1 MNHNS and CDR2 SASEGT. The CDR3 has 15 amino acids, counting the end cysteine and phenylalanine. Only CDR3 DNA remains: 45 bases, in frame from the first base.

Donors were patients with localized lung adenocarcinoma, a subtype of non-small cell lung cancer. These samples came from the margins of localized lung adenocarcinomas. CD4+ T cells from tumor tissue were profiled separately from CD8+ T cells for TCR repertoire analysis. Sequenced: CD4+ T cells from the margin of a lung tumor. Reading the label with the study, this specimen's cell subset or site is: tumor margin region. The source is a male donor with lung adenocarcinoma. The CD4 and CD8 labels of this study may be unreliable. The chain is encoded by TRBV6-1 joined to TRBJ2-3, with 10 bases in between that match TRBD2. CDR3 loop: CASTERLAGEYTQYF. The DNA reads TGTGCCAGCACAGAAAGGCTAGCGGGAGAATATACGCAGTATTTT.